Listed below are T cell receptor beta chains from one sample, sequenced in a study of shared clonotypes between healthy human individuals. Profiling relied on immunoSEQ multiplex PCR, and the TCRdb table lists in-frame clones only, not all of them. The sample contains fewer than 800,000 clones, about 92% of which appear only once. The specimen was naive CD8+ T cells sorted from blood. Source of these receptors: a man aged 30 to 39 in good health. Both conserved end residues are part of each CDR3. The size field is filled for only some rows; it gives once, few, many or a size class.

size: .
V: TRBV5-6
J: TRBJ2-3
CDR3: CASSSPEWDTQYF

size: .
V: TRBV2
J: TRBJ2-7
CDR3: CAGRGISYEQYF

size: .
V: TRBV7-8
J: TRBJ2-1
CDR3: CASSHRDRGLNEQFF

size: .
V: TRBV11-2
J: TRBJ2-5
CDR3: CASSFLYQETQYF

size: once
V: TRBV30
J: TRBJ2-7
CDR3: CAWSDRGSSYEQYF

size: .
V: TRBV10-3
J: TRBJ2-6
CDR3: CAILSPGPPSGANVLTF

size: once
V: TRBV6-5
J: TRBJ1-2
CDR3: CASSPTEYYGYTF

size: once
V: TRBV14
J: TRBJ2-7
CDR3: CASSQDQDSSGEQYF

size: once
V: TRBV28
J: TRBJ2-1
CDR3: CASMSHISYNEQFF

size: .
V: TRBV6-6
J: TRBJ2-7
CDR3: CASSIIRTGLDEQYF

size: .
V: TRBV2
J: TRBJ2-1
CDR3: CASSWSSSGASYNEQFF

size: .
V: TRBV27
J: TRBJ2-3
CDR3: CASSLLSGVGDTQYF

size: .
V: TRBV29-1
J: TRBJ2-2
CDR3: CSVEVRAGELFF

size: .
V: TRBV29-1
J: TRBJ2-3
CDR3: CSVEGGAHPDTQYF

size: few
V: TRBV25-1
J: TRBJ2-1
CDR3: CASSVGVRYNEQFF

size: .
V: TRBV9
J: .
CDR3: CASSEGGHFVDEQYF

size: .
V: TRBV7-9
J: TRBJ2-3
CDR3: CAGGGGQRDTQYF

size: .
V: TRBV27
J: TRBJ1-5
CDR3: CASSLTGSNQPQHF

size: .
V: TRBV29-1
J: TRBJ2-1
CDR3: CSVVPAGGGYEQFF

size: few
V: TRBV15
J: TRBJ1-3
CDR3: CATRTSLLSGNTIYF

size: .
V: TRBV5-4
J: TRBJ1-2
CDR3: CASSDVNYGYTF

size: .
V: TRBV7-9
J: TRBJ2-7
CDR3: CASSPQEPLAGAYEQYF